This T cell receptor (beta chain) was retrieved from a study of blood T cell repertoires in COVID-19. For the study at large: COVID-19 samples, acute and convalescent, were from the United States, Italy and Spain. Nucleic acid was either cDNA or gDNA, and it came from T cells, B-cell-depleted T cells, or PBMCs.

The assay was immunoSEQ multiplex PCR, and TCRdb's table has in-frame clones only and misses some. The sample lists about 220,000 clones; roughly 87% were seen once. The sample was peripheral blood. The sequence derives from a man aged 35 to 55 with active or convalescent COVID-19.

CDR3 sequence reads: CASSSPGTGDSPLHF. The DNA for the CDR3 is TGTGCCAGCAGCTCTCCTGGGACAGGGGATTCACCCCTCCACTTT. The chain uses TRBV11-2 and TRBJ1-6; 10 bases are shared with TRBD1. CDR1 and CDR2 from the germline V gene are SGHAT and FQNNGV. CDR3 length equals 15 residues. V lost 4 bases, J lost 8 bases, and 5 bases stayed unmatched.